These 18 T cell receptor beta chains were all obtained from the same sample, sequenced in a study of blood T cell repertoires in COVID-19. TCRdb's copy holds only in-frame clones and misses some; the assay was immunoSEQ multiplex PCR. Of roughly 160,000 clones in the sample, about 80% were seen once. The specimen sequenced was peripheral blood. These receptors came from a man in his 70s with active or convalescent COVID-19.

V and J are TRBV7-9 and TRBJ2-2, with TRBD1 matching over 7 bases. CDR3 length: 16 residues. CDR1 SEHNR and CDR2 FQNEAQ come from the germline V gene (reference sequence). V dropped 5 bases and J dropped 4; count of bases not matched to a gene: 10. CDR3 DNA: TGTGCCAGCAGCCCGAGACAGGGTAGAAGCACCGGGGAGCTGTTTTTT. Protein product: CASSPRQGRSTGELFF.

This chain uses TRBV18 with TRBJ1-1, with 7 bases fitting TRBD1. CDR3 size: 20 residues. Trimming removed 3 bases from V and 0 bases from J; junction bases left unmatched: 19. Germline-derived CDR1 and CDR2 are KGHSH and LQKENI. The CDR3 region is CASSPQTGNVAKHMNTEAFF. CDR3 coding DNA: TGTGCCAGCTCACCTCAGACAGGGAACGTGGCTAAACACATGAACACTGAAGCTTTCTTT.

This clone was seen just once. This chain joins TRBV3-1 (or the pseudogene TRBV3-2) and TRBJ2-7; the match to TRBD2 covers 8 bases. There are 14 residues in the CDR3. V lost 0 bases, J lost 6 bases, and 4 bases stayed unmatched. CDR1 and CDR2 from the germline V gene are LGHDT and YNNKEL (reference sequence). CDR3 sequence (DNA): TGTGCCAGCAGCCAAGAATCCCGGGGGGGCGAGCAGTACTTC. Translated, it gives CASSQESRGGEQYF.

Concerning this clone itself: Relative to the germline gene, one junction end is altered; a read error may explain this. The chain links TRBV6-5 to TRBJ1-2; 8 bases agree with TRBD1. CDR3 length: 11 amino acids. Germline V gene data show CDR1 as MNHEY and CDR2 as SVGAGI. The CDR3 DNA sequence: TGCGCTACAGGGGGATCTTATGGCTACACCTTC. Protein: CATGGSYGYTF.

As for this clone: Other DNA sequences from this sample encode an identical CDR3 as well. The chain employs TRBV28 and TRBJ1-4, with D unresolved. Germline V gene sequence: CDR1 MDHEN, CDR2 SYDVKM. The V end lost 6 bases, the J end lost 8 bases, and 10 bases lay between the germline ends. CDR3 size: 12 residues. The CDR3, as DNA: TGTGCCAGCAGCCGACTGAGGGAAAAACTGTTTTTT. Protein sequence: CASSRLREKLFF.

With respect to this clone: Other nucleotide sequences from this sample produce the same CDR3. The chain carries TRBV18 and TRBJ1-1; 7 nucleotides match TRBD1. The V and J ends lost 6 bases and 0 bases, in that order; junction bases with no gene match: 4. This CDR3 region has 14 residues. Looked up from germline, CDR1 is KGHSH and CDR2 is LQKENI. Here the CDR3 reads CASSRDRVNTEAFF. DNA of the CDR3: TGTGCCAGCTCCCGCGACAGGGTGAACACTGAAGCTTTCTTT. The whole variable domain, remainder taken from reference TRBV18 and TRBJ1-1, is NAGVMQNPRHLVRRRGQEARLRCSPMKGHSHVYWYRQLPEEGLKFMVYLQKENIIDESGMPKERFSAEFPKEGPSILRIQQVVRGDSAAYFCASSRDRVNTEAFFGQGTRLTVV.

The chain has TRBV2 and TRBJ2-5, with D possibly TRBD2 on 6 matching bases. Germline V gives CDR1 SNHLY, CDR2 FYNNEI. The ends were cut back, 6 bases at V and 0 bases at J, with 14 bases in the middle. This CDR3 has 15 amino acids. The CDR3 DNA sequence: TGTGCCAGCAGCTGGAGGGGACCGTACCAAGAGACCCAGTACTTC. This sequence encodes CASSWRGPYQETQYF.

The chain uses TRBV24-1 and TRBJ2-5, with TRBD2 matching 8 bases. The germline V gene encodes CDR1 KGHDR and CDR2 SFDVKD. J gave up 1 base and V 4 bases, and 10 bases lay outside the gene matches. CDR3 length: 17 amino acids. CDR3 nucleotide sequence: TGTGCCACCAGTGACCCTGGGCTAGCGGGTCTCCAAGAGACCCAGTACTTC. It encodes CATSDPGLAGLQETQYF.

The J gene is TRBJ2-3, the V gene TRBV6-5; D not resolved. The CDR3 runs to 16 residues. Trimming pared 0 bases from V and 2 bases from J, leaving 12 bases between. Germline V gives CDR1 MNHEY, CDR2 SVGAGI. Written as DNA, the CDR3 is TGTGCCAGCAGTTACTCGATTTTTCCTAACACAGATACGCAGTATTTT. This sequence encodes CASSYSIFPNTDTQYF.

The chain is built from TRBV10-3 and TRBJ1-2; D possibly corresponds to TRBD1 (5 bases). Germline CDR1 reads ENHRY; CDR2 reads SYGVKD. The V and J ends lost 3 bases and 7 bases respectively, with 24 bases between them. The CDR3 loop spans 17 amino acids. The CDR3 protein is CAISEVGVAGRASGYTF. The CDR3 nucleotides are TGTGCCATCAGTGAAGTCGGAGTCGCGGGGCGAGCGAGTGGCTACACCTTC.

V is TRBV5-5 and J is TRBJ1-5; 9 nucleotides align to TRBD1. This CDR3 region has 14 residues. The V and J ends lost 4 bases and 7 bases, in that order; junction bases with no gene match: 6. Germline V gene sequence: CDR1 SGHKS, CDR2 YYEKEE (reference sequence). The CDR3 sequence is CASSVEDRGQPQHF. The CDR3, as DNA: TGTGCCAGCAGCGTGGAGGACAGGGGACAGCCCCAGCATTTT.

In its sample, this clone was seen once. The gene calls are TRBV5-1 and TRBJ1-3; D ambiguous. CDR1 and CDR2 from the germline V gene are SGHRS and YFSETQ. This CDR3 spans 15 amino acids. Between the trimmed V and J ends, which lost 3 bases and 0 bases, there was a span of 10 bases. The CDR3 reads CASSYDGDSGNTIYF. The CDR3, as DNA: TGCGCCAGCAGCTATGACGGGGACTCTGGAAACACCATATATTTT.

This clone was seen a single time. The chain joins TRBV5-1 to TRBJ2-3; possible D gene TRBD2, 6 bases. This CDR3 has 15 residues. Germline V gene sequence: CDR1 SGHRS, CDR2 YFSETQ. Trimming took 3 bases from V and 3 from J, leaving 14 bases between them. CDR3 DNA: TGCGCCAGCAGCTCGGCGGGACTCAGAACAGATACGCAGTATTTT. Residues: CASSSAGLRTDTQYF. Complete variable domain (other parts from reference TRBV5-1 and TRBJ2-3): KAGVTQTPRYLIKTRGQQVTLSCSPISGHRSVSWYQQTPGQGLQFLFEYFSETQRNKGNFPGRFSGRQFSNSRSEMNVSTLELGDSALYLCASSSAGLRTDTQYFGPGTRLTVL.

V gene TRBV13 combines with J gene TRBJ2-7; the match to TRBD2 covers 7 bases. Germline V gene lookup returns CDR1 PRHDT and CDR2 FYEKMQ (reference sequence). Germline trimming cut 5 bases from V and 2 bases from J; bases unmatched to any gene: 12. The length of the CDR3 is 16 residues. The CDR3 here is CASSPYIGRNTYEQYF. DNA of the CDR3: TGTGCCAGCAGCCCGTACATCGGGAGGAATACCTACGAGCAGTACTTC.

The J gene is TRBJ1-1, the V gene TRBV19, with D possibly matching TRBD1 (6 bases). Trimming cost V 5 bases and J 6 bases, with 13 bases left between them. Germline assignment: CDR1 LNHDA and CDR2 SQIVND (reference sequence). This CDR3 spans 13 amino acids. The CDR3 loop reads CASSPGGGPEAFF. The CDR3 coding sequence is TGTGCCAGTAGTCCTGGGGGGGGCCCTGAAGCTTTCTTT.

This clone was picked up a small number of times. V and J are TRBV6-1 and TRBJ2-1; D is ambiguous. CDR3 length: 15 residues. V lost 3 bases, J lost 3 bases, and 12 bases lay in between. From germline, CDR1 is MNHNS and CDR2 SASEGT. The CDR3 reads CASSDGVLHYNEQFF. CDR3 coding DNA: TGTGCCAGCAGTGACGGAGTGTTACACTACAATGAGCAGTTCTTC.

This chain links TRBV4-3 with TRBJ1-6; 9 positions match TRBD1. This CDR3 is built from 18 residues. The germline gives CDR1 LGHNA, CDR2 YSLEER. With V trimmed by 4 bases and J by 1 base, 8 bases remained unmatched. In DNA form, the CDR3 reads TGCGCCAGCAGCCTCACGGGACAGGGACGATCCTATAATTCACCCCTCCACTTT. This encodes CASSLTGQGRSYNSPLHF.

The chain combines TRBV11-2 with TRBJ2-5; D is perhaps TRBD2 (5 bases). V lost 2 bases and J lost 2, with 18 bases in between. Germline V lookup: CDR1 SGHAT, CDR2 FQNNGV. The CDR3 has 17 residues. This CDR3 is CASSLWQRSDSQETQYF. Here the CDR3 DNA reads TGTGCCAGCAGCTTATGGCAGCGTTCGGACTCTCAAGAGACCCAGTACTTC.